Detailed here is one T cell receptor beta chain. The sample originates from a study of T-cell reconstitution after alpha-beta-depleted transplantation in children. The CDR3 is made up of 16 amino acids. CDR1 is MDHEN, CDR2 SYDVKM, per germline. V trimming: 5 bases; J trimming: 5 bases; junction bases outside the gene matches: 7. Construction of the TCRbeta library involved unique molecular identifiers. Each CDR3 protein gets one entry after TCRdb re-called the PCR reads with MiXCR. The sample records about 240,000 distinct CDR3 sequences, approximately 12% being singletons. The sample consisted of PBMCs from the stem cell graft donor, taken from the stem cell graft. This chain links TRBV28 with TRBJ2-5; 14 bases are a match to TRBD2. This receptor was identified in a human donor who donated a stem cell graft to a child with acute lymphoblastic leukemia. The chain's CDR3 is CASSPGLAGGHETQYF. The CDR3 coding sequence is TGTGCCAGCAGTCCAGGACTAGCGGGAGGACACGAGACCCAGTACTTC. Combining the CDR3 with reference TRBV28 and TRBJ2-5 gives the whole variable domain DVKVTQSSRYLVKRTGEKVFLECVQDMDHENMFWYRQDPGLGLRLIYFSYDVKMKEKGDIPEGYSVSREKKERFSLILESASTNQTSMYLCASSPGLAGGHETQYFGPGTRLLVL.